The subject of this entry is one T cell receptor (beta chain). The antigen it recognizes is unknown. No base quality information exists; no much larger clone differs at one position. The data are from a study of control samples from healthy donors and cancer patients (dated by TCRdb to 2018 to 2020). At the junction V is shortened by 3 bases and J by 7 bases, with 9 bases in between. The CDR3 contains 11 residues, cysteine and phenylalanine counted. Of all the DNA, just the CDR3 is kept, 33 bases in frame from base 1. In the germline V gene (reference sequence), CDR1 corresponds to DFQATT and CDR2 to SNEGSKA. The library came from the immunoSEQ multiplex PCR assay. TCRdb took this table from immuneACCESS and kept in-frame rearrangements with V and J called. Such tables lack part of the clones; where checked against another copy, unresolved V genes explain under half of the gap, and the rest is unexplained. The table for this sample lists roughly 170,000 clones; 80% to 90% of them were counted only once. The biggest ten clones account for 4.5% to 6% of the sample.

The sample consisted of blood. The sequence links TRBV20-1 to TRBJ1-1; no confident D gene assignment can be made. This receptor was identified in a woman aged 25 to 39 in good health. CDR3 region: CSARSSREAFF. The nucleotide sequence is TGCAGTGCTAGGTCCAGTCGTGAAGCTTTCTTT.